This TCR beta chain originates from a study of T cell repertoires in cytomegalovirus infection. Study-level information: Newly reported HLA-C-restricted and thoroughly characterized HLA-B-restricted CMV epitopes were employed. The public TCR beta signatures pointed to both CMV infection and matching HLA type.

This clonotype was detected only a few times. Its matching antigen is unknown. This CDR3 is built from 15 residues. The V gene's germline CDR1 is SGHDT and CDR2 YYEEEE. With 3 bases removed from V and 6 bases from J, the gap between germline ends came to 17 bases. Whole-study findings and limits: Totalled public TCR beta family frequency picked out people who carried CMV plus the relevant HLA. HLA-C-restricted CMV clonotypes gave the most frequent clonotype in two of eight donors.

TCRdb called the reads again in MiXCR, with one record for every CDR3 protein. Of about 900,000 distinct CDR3 sequences listed, approximately 31% were seen once; the top ten hold roughly an eighth. This clonotype was obtained from a human donor in good health (CMV status not recorded). Some clones in this sample may be carry-over from other donors' samples. The gene calls are TRBV5-6 and TRBJ2-3; D might be TRBD2 (7 bases). Material: cultured CD8+ T cells from PBMCs, obtained from culture after CMV antigen stimulation. The CDR3 bases are TGTGCCAGCAGCTACTTCGGGGGGCTCTCTGATACGCAGTATTTT. Protein sequence: CASSYFGGLSDTQYF. Full variable domain (remainder filled in from reference TRBV5-6 and TRBJ2-3): DAGVTQSPTHLIKTRGQQVTLRCSPKSGHDTVSWYQQALGQGPQFIFQYYEEEERQRGNFPDRFSGHQFPNYSSELNVNALLLGDSALYLCASSYFGGLSDTQYFGPGTRLTVL.